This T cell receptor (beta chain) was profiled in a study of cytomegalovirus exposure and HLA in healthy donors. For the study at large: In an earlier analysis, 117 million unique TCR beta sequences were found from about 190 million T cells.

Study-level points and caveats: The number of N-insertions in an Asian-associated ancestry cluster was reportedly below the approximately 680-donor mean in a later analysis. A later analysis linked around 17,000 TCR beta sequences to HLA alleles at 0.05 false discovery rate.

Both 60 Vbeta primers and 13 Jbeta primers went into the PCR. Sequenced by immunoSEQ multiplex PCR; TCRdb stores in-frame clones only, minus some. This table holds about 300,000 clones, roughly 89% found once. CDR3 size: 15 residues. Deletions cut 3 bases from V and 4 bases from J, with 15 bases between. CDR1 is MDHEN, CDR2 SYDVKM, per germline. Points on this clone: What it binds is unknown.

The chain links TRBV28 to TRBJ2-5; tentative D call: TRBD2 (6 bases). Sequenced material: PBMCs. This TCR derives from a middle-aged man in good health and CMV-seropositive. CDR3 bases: TGTGCCAGCAGTTTGTTCAGGGAGGTAGGAGAGACCCAGTACTTC. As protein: CASSLFREVGETQYF.